A selection of T cell receptor beta chains follows, all from one sample in a study of memory B cells and T cells in multiple sclerosis. Clones were sequenced by immunoSEQ multiplex PCR, and TCRdb holds only the in-frame ones, with some missing. Of fewer than 8,000 clones in the sample, around 60% were seen once. Sequenced: memory (CD45RO+) CD8+ T cells from blood. The receptors stem from a human donor with multiple sclerosis. Both conserved end residues are part of each CDR3. The order of the fields is CDR3 DNA, CDR3 protein, V gene, clone size, D gene, J gene. A D gene is named only where the DNA matches it firmly. Clone size is not always given. Where it is, it says once, few, many or a class for expanded clones.

CDR3 DNA: TGTGCCAGCAGTGCCGGGGGTCAGACGAACCAGTACTTC; CDR3 protein: CASSAGGQTNQYF; V gene: TRBV6-5; clone size: NA; D gene: NA; J gene: TRBJ2-7
CDR3 DNA: TGTGCCAGCAGTGACCTAGCGGGGGGCCAAGAGACCCAGTACTTC; CDR3 protein: CASSDLAGGQETQYF; V gene: TRBV6-1; clone size: few; D gene: TRBD2; J gene: TRBJ2-5
CDR3 DNA: TGTGCCAGCAGTTGGGGCCGTTACAATGAGCAGTTCTTC; CDR3 protein: CASSWGRYNEQFF; V gene: TRBV27; clone size: NA; D gene: NA; J gene: TRBJ2-1
CDR3 DNA: TGTGCCGGCAGTTTATACAGTCAAGAGACCCAGTACTTC; CDR3 protein: CAGSLYSQETQYF; V gene: TRBV28; clone size: NA; D gene: NA; J gene: TRBJ2-5
CDR3 DNA: TGTGCCAGCACATTGGGACCGGGGGGTTCCTACGAGCAGTACTTC; CDR3 protein: CASTLGPGGSYEQYF; V gene: TRBV27; clone size: NA; D gene: TRBD2; J gene: TRBJ2-7
CDR3 DNA: TGTGCCAGCTCGTATAACAGGGGGGACAGGGGAGGATACGAGCAGTACTTC; CDR3 protein: CASSYNRGDRGGYEQYF; V gene: TRBV18; clone size: few; D gene: TRBD1; J gene: TRBJ2-7
CDR3 DNA: TGTGCCAGCGAGACTTTGACAGCTTCGTATGGCTACACCTTC; CDR3 protein: CASETLTASYGYTF; V gene: TRBV28; clone size: few; D gene: NA; J gene: TRBJ1-2
CDR3 DNA: TGTGCCAGCAGTCCACATGGACTAGCGGGAGGATTACAAGAGACCCAGTACTTC; CDR3 protein: CASSPHGLAGGLQETQYF; V gene: TRBV28; clone size: NA; D gene: TRBD2; J gene: TRBJ2-5
CDR3 DNA: TGTGCCAGCAGTTTGGCGGGATACGAGCAGTACTTC; CDR3 protein: CASSLAGYEQYF; V gene: TRBV27; clone size: NA; D gene: NA; J gene: TRBJ2-7
CDR3 DNA: TGTGCCAGCAGCTTAGACAGCTATGAAAAACTGTTTTTT; CDR3 protein: CASSLDSYEKLFF; V gene: TRBV7-6; clone size: few; D gene: NA; J gene: TRBJ1-4
CDR3 DNA: TGTGCCAGCAGCTTAGGACAGGGCCCCTACGAGCAGTACTTC; CDR3 protein: CASSLGQGPYEQYF; V gene: TRBV11-2; clone size: NA; D gene: TRBD1; J gene: TRBJ2-7
CDR3 DNA: TGTGCCAGCAGCTCAGACGAGAGGGTTGAATACTTC; CDR3 protein: CASSSDERVEYF; V gene: TRBV7-9; clone size: medium-sized; D gene: NA; J gene: TRBJ2-4
CDR3 DNA: TGCACCAGCAGCCAAGGGAACAGAGAGACCTCCTACGAGCAGTACTTC; CDR3 protein: CTSSQGNRETSYEQYF; V gene: TRBV1; clone size: NA; D gene: NA; J gene: TRBJ2-7
CDR3 DNA: TGTGCCAGCAGTTACTCGAAGAGGGCCCCCACAGATACGCAGTATTTT; CDR3 protein: CASSYSKRAPTDTQYF; V gene: TRBV6-5; clone size: NA; D gene: NA; J gene: TRBJ2-3
CDR3 DNA: TGTGCCTGGAGTGTACCGGCAGGGAATGGGGACAACGTCATGACTTTC; CDR3 protein: CAWSVPAGNGDNVMTF; V gene: TRBV30; clone size: few; D gene: NA; J gene: TRBJ2-6
CDR3 DNA: TGTGCCAGCAGCCAAGATCGGGTCGGGGGGTCTACTTCCTACGAGCAGTACTTC; CDR3 protein: CASSQDRVGGSTSYEQYF; V gene: TRBV4-2; clone size: once; D gene: TRBD2; J gene: TRBJ2-7
CDR3 DNA: TGTGCCAGCCTCCGGGGGGGCTCCTACGAGCAGTACTTC; CDR3 protein: CASLRGGSYEQYF; V gene: TRBV27; clone size: once; D gene: TRBD2; J gene: TRBJ2-7
CDR3 DNA: TGCGCCAGCAGCTTAGCGGGAGGGCCGAACGAGCAGTACTTC; CDR3 protein: CASSLAGGPNEQYF; V gene: TRBV5-1; clone size: once; D gene: TRBD2; J gene: TRBJ2-7
CDR3 DNA: TGTGCCAGCAGTTTATCAGGGGTTCAGCCCCAGCATTTT; CDR3 protein: CASSLSGVQPQHF; V gene: TRBV27; clone size: few; D gene: NA; J gene: TRBJ1-5
CDR3 DNA: TGCAGCGTTGAGGGGACGGGAGAGGCAGATACGCAGTATTTT; CDR3 protein: CSVEGTGEADTQYF; V gene: TRBV29-1; clone size: few; D gene: NA; J gene: TRBJ2-3
CDR3 DNA: TGTGCCAGCAGCGACGGCGGCGGGGTAAGCACAGATACGCAGTATTTT; CDR3 protein: CASSDGGGVSTDTQYF; V gene: TRBV9; clone size: few; D gene: NA; J gene: TRBJ2-3
CDR3 DNA: TGCGCCAGCAGCTTGGAACGGTACGAGCAGTACTTC; CDR3 protein: CASSLERYEQYF; V gene: TRBV5-1; clone size: once; D gene: NA; J gene: TRBJ2-7
CDR3 DNA: TGTGCCAGCAGCTACACAGGGGGCCAAGAGACCCAGTACTTC; CDR3 protein: CASSYTGGQETQYF; V gene: TRBV7-8; clone size: few; D gene: TRBD1; J gene: TRBJ2-5
CDR3 DNA: TGTGCCATCAGTGCCTTCGGAAGGGGCGCCGATTCACCCCTCCACTTT; CDR3 protein: CAISAFGRGADSPLHF; V gene: TRBV10-3; clone size: NA; D gene: NA; J gene: TRBJ1-6